The T cell receptor (beta chain) described here comes from a study of molecular identifiers for immune sequencing clone quantification (dated by TCRdb to the late 2010s). General notes on the study: In a replicate experiment, RNA from roughly 18,000 or 92,000 naive CD8 T cells was split into five aliquots, four of which were sequenced. CD8 T cells were used in a methods study to benchmark molecular-identifier clustering-based TCR repertoire sequencing (MIDCIRS) and TCR RNA copy counting. The study at large found these results: When barcode sub-clustering was omitted, TCR diversity was inflated by chimeric consensus sequences, with chimeras reaching as high as 47%. The sizes of highly expanded clones could end up underestimated when identical TCR molecules share a barcode. Approximately 3.3 recovered TCR RNA copies per cell were obtained by modeling, versus roughly 9.7 by digital PCR, implying a capture efficiency of 25% to 30%. Naive libraries contained spiked-in Jurkat TCR RNA (10 copies' worth), which is not part of the donor repertoire. In CMV-specific effector cells, over 99% of molecules were held by clones above 20 RNA copies, whereas under 1% of molecules were held by such clones in naive cells. A single cell's worth of spiked-in Jurkat TCR RNA was reported detectable even among under 1.1 million naive CD8 T cells.

Receptors were amplified or captured by PCR. The sequencing machine was a NextSeq 500. Bulk TCR libraries were prepared as previously described, using TCR primers listed in Table S5. Purification of total RNA was performed with the Qiagen AllPrep DNA/RNA kit. Before any analysis, reads coming from multiple sequencing runs of the same library were combined into one pool. The paper's processing steps were these. Only reads with exact TCR constant sequence were kept, trimmed to 150 nt, and grouped by their 12-nt molecular barcodes. Reads inside each barcode group were sub-clustered using a 15% Levenshtein threshold, and a quality-weighted consensus sequence was constructed for each RNA molecule. Non-functional sequences were excluded, and lower-count sequences lying one edit away from another sequence were also excluded. Barcode sub-clusters with fewer than 20% of the maximum read count were removed, based on fitting two negative binomial distributions. TCRdb reran the public reads through fastp at Q25 and MiXCR, keeping productive beta chains. Each CDR3 protein appears once, grouped with its most common genes and DNA. None of the V and J calls come from the authors' own analysis; TCRdb made them. The sample table contains more than 550,000 distinct CDR3 sequences; only one count was recorded for roughly 27% of them. The leading ten clones occupy around 0.78% of the sample.

Libraries of naive CD8 T cells were built from anywhere between about 19,000 and 1,100,000 sorted cells, with 10%, 30% or 50% of the purified RNA used. On a BD FACSAria II, naive CD8 T cells were FACS-sorted as CD8+CD4-CCR7+CD45RA+ and collected into RLT Plus buffer. To test detection sensitivity, Jurkat RNA equal to 9 to 10 TCR copies was added to samples of roughly 18,000-1,100,000 naive CD8 T cells. Enrichment of CD8 T cells was performed with RosetteSep CD8+ T Cell Enrichment Cocktail and Ficoll-Paque, after which ACK red cell lysis was carried out. Including cysteine and phenylalanine, the CDR3 has 16 amino acids. Just the 48-base CDR3 DNA is kept, in frame starting at base 1. The germline V end is reduced by 0 bases and the J end by 8 bases; junction bases left unmatched: 9. CDR1 and CDR2 were assigned from the germline V gene as WSHSY and SAAADI. This clonotype was counted a few times. Its antigen remains unidentified. No quality values exist for individual bases; no much larger clone is one base distant.

The clonotype comes from a human donor in good health. Some libraries in this study had Jurkat cell RNA spiked in. This receptor chain uses TRBV10-2 and TRBJ2-3; TRBD2 agrees with 9 junctional bases. Sequencing was performed on naive CD8+ T cells from blood, with Jurkat cell RNA spiked in. Per the publication, the cell subset or site label means: FACS-sorted CD8+CD4-CCR7+CD45RA+ naive T cells. CDR3 protein: CASSESEGGGGSTQYF. In nucleotide form, the sequence is TGCGCCAGCAGTGAGTCTGAGGGCGGGGGGGGGAGTACGCAGTATTTT.